The 12 T cell receptor beta chains in this list originate from one sample, sequenced in a study of T cells after yellow fever vaccination. One entry per CDR3 protein results from TCRdb running MiXCR on the 5' RACE reads. There are more than 450,000 distinct CDR3 sequences in the sample; 20% to 25% occur only once, and around 17% lies in the top ten. Material: PBMCs, obtained roughly 20 days after the first yellow fever vaccination. These receptors were obtained from a young man who received the YFV17D yellow fever vaccine.

In the case of this clonotype: Germline and junction disagree at one end, which may indicate a read error. CDR3 in DNA: TGTGCCAGCAGCATAGCCAGGGGAAGCACAGATACGCAGTATTTT. Amino acid sequence: CASSIARGSTDTQYF. The chain carries TRBV7-9 and TRBJ2-3; a possible D gene is TRBD1 (6 bases). From germline, CDR1 is SEHNR and CDR2 FQNEAQ (reference sequence). This CDR3 spans 15 amino acids.

A few counts support this clonotype. The chain uses TRBV6-1 and TRBJ2-2; no clear D. The ends were cut back, 1 base at V and 5 bases at J, with 11 bases in the middle. The CDR3 is 15 amino acids. From germline, CDR1 is MNHNS and CDR2 SASEGT. CDR3 bases: TGTGCCAGCAGTGAAGACGGCGGATCGACCGGGGAGCTGTTTTTT. Translated: CASSEDGGSTGELFF.

The chain recombines TRBV21-1 with TRBJ1-1. TRBV21-1 is reported as a pseudogene. The CDR3 has 10 amino acids. DNA for the CDR3: TGTGCCAGCAGCAACGGGGAAGCTTTCTTT. Protein product: CASSNGEAFF.

Many counts were recorded for this clonotype. V gene TRBV11-2 combines with J gene TRBJ1-1; D gene uncertain. Trimming took off 5 bases at V and 0 bases at J, with 7 bases between the two ends. Germline V gene lookup returns CDR1 SGHAT and CDR2 FQNNGV. The CDR3 consists of 13 residues. CDR3 nucleotide sequence: TGTGCCAGCAGCCAGTCCCTGAACACTGAAGCTTTCTTT. It encodes CASSQSLNTEAFF.

The genes are TRBV11-1 and TRBJ2-1; perhaps D is TRBD1 or TRBD2 (5 bases each). The CDR3 spans 16 residues. Trimming took 5 bases from V and 8 from J, leaving 22 bases between them. From germline, CDR1 is SGHAT and CDR2 FQDESV (reference sequence). The CDR3 here is CASSVLGRPEDHEQFF. As DNA, the CDR3 is TGTGCCAGCAGCGTCCTGGGACGCCCGGAGGACCATGAGCAGTTCTTC.

This rearrangement joins TRBV7-8 to TRBJ2-3; D ambiguous. In germline, CDR1 is SGHVS, CDR2 FQNEAQ. This CDR3 comprises 14 residues. V was trimmed by 5 bases and J by 4 bases, leaving 13 bases between them. The CDR3 loop reads CASSTRTGADTQYF. The CDR3 DNA follows: TGTGCCAGCAGCACCCGAACTGGGGCAGATACGCAGTATTTT.

V and J are TRBV2 and TRBJ2-7; 7 nucleotides agree with TRBD1. The V gene's germline CDR1 is SNHLY and CDR2 FYNNEI. The CDR3 runs 14 residues. CDR3 in amino acids: CASSPTGKSYELYV. The CDR3 DNA reads as TGTGCCAGCAGTCCGACAGGGAAGTCCTACGAGCTGTACGTC.

This clonotype was observed a few times. The rearrangement joins TRBV6-2 or TRBV6-3 to TRBJ2-3; no reliable D call. This CDR3 comprises 8 residues. V lost 11 bases and J 6 bases, leaving 3 bases between the germline ends. The V gene's germline CDR1 is MNHEY and CDR2 SVGEGT. The DNA for the CDR3 is TGTGCCGGGGATACGCAGTATTTT. Amino acid sequence: CAGDTQYF.

This clonotype was observed a few times. The rearrangement uses TRBV27 and TRBJ1-6; 7 bases align to TRBD1. CDR3 length: 14 amino acids. Per the germline V gene, CDR1 is MNHEY and CDR2 is SMNVEV (reference sequence). V lost 2 bases, J lost 9 bases, and 4 bases stayed unmatched. This CDR3 reads CASSLETGSSPLHF. CDR3 DNA sequence: TGTGCCAGCAGTTTAGAGACAGGGAGTTCACCCCTCCACTTT.

The chain uses TRBV7-3 and TRBJ2-1; 10 bases agree with TRBD1. Germline V gene sequence: CDR1 SGHTA, CDR2 FQGTGA. The CDR3 covers 15 residues. V was clipped by 0 bases and J by 9 bases; unmatched bases: 5. CDR3 protein: CASSLTGTGVGEQFF. CDR3 nucleotides: TGTGCCAGCAGCTTAACCGGGACAGGGGTGGGTGAGCAGTTCTTC.

The chain uses TRBV10-3 and TRBJ1-1, with 7 positions matching TRBD1. V was clipped by 5 bases and J by 9 bases; unmatched bases: 18. The CDR3 runs to 16 residues. CDR1 ENHRY and CDR2 SYGVKD come from the germline V gene. The CDR3 loop is CAISPGQVTLVWKAFF. In DNA form, the CDR3 reads TGTGCCATCAGTCCCGGACAGGTGACCTTGGTCTGGAAAGCTTTCTTT.

The chain combines TRBV5-1 with TRBJ1-1; D unclear. CDR3 size: 13 residues. The ends were cut back, 0 bases at V and 8 bases at J, with 11 bases in the middle. From germline, CDR1 is SGHRS and CDR2 YFSETQ. The CDR3 DNA sequence: TGCGCCAGCAGCTTGGGGGGAGAGGGAGAAGCTTTCTTT. This gives the protein CASSLGGEGEAFF.